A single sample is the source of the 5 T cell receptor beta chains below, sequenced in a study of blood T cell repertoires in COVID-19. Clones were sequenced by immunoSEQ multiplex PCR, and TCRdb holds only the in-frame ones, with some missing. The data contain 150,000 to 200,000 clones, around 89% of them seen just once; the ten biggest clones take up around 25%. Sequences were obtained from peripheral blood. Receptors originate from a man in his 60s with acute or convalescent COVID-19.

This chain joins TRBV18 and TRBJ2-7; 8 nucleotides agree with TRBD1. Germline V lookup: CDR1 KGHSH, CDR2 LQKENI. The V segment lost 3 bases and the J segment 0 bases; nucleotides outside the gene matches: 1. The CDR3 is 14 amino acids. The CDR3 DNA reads TGTGCCAGCTCACCGGACAGGGCCTCCTACGAGCAGTACTTC. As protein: CASSPDRASYEQYF.

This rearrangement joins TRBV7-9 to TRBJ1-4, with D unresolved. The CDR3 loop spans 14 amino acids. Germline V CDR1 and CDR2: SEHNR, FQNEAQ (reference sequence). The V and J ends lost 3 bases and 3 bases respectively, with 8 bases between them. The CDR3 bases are TGTGCCAGCAGCTTCGGCAGGTCTAATGAAAAACTGTTTTTT. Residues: CASSFGRSNEKLFF.

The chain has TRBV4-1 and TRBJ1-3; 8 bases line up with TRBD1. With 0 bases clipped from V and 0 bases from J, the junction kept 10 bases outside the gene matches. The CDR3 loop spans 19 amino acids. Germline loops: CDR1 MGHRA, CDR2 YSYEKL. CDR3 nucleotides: TGCGCCAGCAGCCAAGAAAGGATCGTTGGGACAGGCTCTGGAAACACCATATATTTT. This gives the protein CASSQERIVGTGSGNTIYF.

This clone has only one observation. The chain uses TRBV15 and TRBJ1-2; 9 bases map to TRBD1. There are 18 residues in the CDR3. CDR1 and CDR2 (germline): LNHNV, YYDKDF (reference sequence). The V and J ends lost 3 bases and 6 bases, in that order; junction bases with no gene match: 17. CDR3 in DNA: TGTGCCACCAGCAGTGAGGTCCCCCGCGGACAGGGGCACAATGGCTACACCTTC. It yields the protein CATSSEVPRGQGHNGYTF.

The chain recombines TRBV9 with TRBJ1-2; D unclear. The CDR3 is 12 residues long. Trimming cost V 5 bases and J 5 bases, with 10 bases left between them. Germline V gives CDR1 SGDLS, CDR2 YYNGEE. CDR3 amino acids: CASSGREYGYTF. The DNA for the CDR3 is TGTGCCAGCAGTGGTCGGGAATATGGCTACACCTTC.